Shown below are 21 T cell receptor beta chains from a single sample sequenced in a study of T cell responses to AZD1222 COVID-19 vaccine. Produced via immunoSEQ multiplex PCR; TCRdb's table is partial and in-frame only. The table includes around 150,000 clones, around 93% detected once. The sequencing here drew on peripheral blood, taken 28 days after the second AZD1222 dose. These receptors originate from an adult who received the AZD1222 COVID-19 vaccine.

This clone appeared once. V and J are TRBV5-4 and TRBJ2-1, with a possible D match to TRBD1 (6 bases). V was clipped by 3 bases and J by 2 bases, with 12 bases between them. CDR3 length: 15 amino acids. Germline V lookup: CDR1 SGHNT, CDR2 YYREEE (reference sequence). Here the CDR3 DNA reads TGTGCCAGCAGCTGGGACACAGGGACCTACAATGAGCAGTTCTTC. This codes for CASSWDTGTYNEQFF.

As DNA, the CDR3 is TGTGCCAGCACCCAGGGACAGGGGGCTTACGAGCAGTACTTC. As protein: CASTQGQGAYEQYF. The gene calls are TRBV21-1 and TRBJ2-7; whether TRBD1, the table's D call, matches the DNA was not checked. TRBV21-1 is deemed a pseudogene. CDR3 size: 14 residues.

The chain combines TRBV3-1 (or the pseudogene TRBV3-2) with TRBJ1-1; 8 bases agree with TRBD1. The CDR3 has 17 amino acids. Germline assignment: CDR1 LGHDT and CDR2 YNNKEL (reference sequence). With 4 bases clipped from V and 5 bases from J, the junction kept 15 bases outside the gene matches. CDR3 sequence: CASSPQFESGGRTEAFF. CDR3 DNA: TGTGCCAGCAGCCCCCAGTTTGAATCAGGGGGCAGGACTGAAGCTTTCTTT.

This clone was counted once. The CDR3 nucleotides are TGTGCCAGCAGCTTTAAGGGCTTGAACACTGAAGCTTTCTTT. Its translation: CASSFKGLNTEAFF. The chain joins TRBV11-3 to TRBJ1-1; no firm D call. Germline V gene lookup returns CDR1 SGHNT and CDR2 YENEEA. There are 14 residues in the CDR3. The V gene lost 3 bases and the J gene lost 0 bases, with 8 bases spanning the gap. The variable domain in full, completed from reference TRBV11-3 and TRBJ1-1, reads EAGVVQSPRYKIIEKKQPVAFWCNPISGHNTLYWYLQNLGQGPELLIRYENEEAVDDSQLPKDRFSAERLKGVDSTLKIQPAELGDSAVYLCASSFKGLNTEAFFGQGTRLTVV.

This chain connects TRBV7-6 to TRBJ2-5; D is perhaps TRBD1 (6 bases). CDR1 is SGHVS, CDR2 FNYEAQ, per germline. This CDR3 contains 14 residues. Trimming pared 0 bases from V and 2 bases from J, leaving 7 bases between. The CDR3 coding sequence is TGTGCCAGCAGCTTAGCAGGGGGTCAAGAGACCCAGTACTTC. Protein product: CASSLAGGQETQYF.

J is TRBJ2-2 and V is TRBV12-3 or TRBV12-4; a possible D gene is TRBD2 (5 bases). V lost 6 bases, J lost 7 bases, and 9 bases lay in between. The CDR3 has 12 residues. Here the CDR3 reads CASSSGVGELFF. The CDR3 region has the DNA TGTGCCAGCAGCTCCGGGGTCGGGGAGCTGTTTTTT.

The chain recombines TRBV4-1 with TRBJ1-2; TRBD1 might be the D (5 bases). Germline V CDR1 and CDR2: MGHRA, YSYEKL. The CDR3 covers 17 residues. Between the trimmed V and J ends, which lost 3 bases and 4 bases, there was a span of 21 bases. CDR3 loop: CASSQGVGGGRSYGYTF. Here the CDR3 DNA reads TGCGCCAGCAGCCAGGGGGTCGGTGGAGGACGGAGCTATGGCTACACCTTC.

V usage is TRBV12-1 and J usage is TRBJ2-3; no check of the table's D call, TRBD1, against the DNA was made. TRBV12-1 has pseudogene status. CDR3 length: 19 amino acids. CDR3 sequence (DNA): TGTGCCAGCAGCTTTATTATCTCCCAGGGTGTCCGCAACACAGATACGCAGTATTTT. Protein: CASSFIISQGVRNTDTQYF.

The CDR3 DNA sequence: TGTGCCAGCAGTTACCGGAGGGGAACTGGAAACACCATATATTTT. Translating gives CASSYRRGTGNTIYF. The chain links TRBV6-2 or TRBV6-3 to TRBJ1-3; possibly TRBD1 for D (5 bases). Germline CDR1 MNHEY, CDR2 SVGEGT. Trimming took 2 bases from V and 2 from J, leaving 10 bases between them. The CDR3 sequence is 15 residues long.

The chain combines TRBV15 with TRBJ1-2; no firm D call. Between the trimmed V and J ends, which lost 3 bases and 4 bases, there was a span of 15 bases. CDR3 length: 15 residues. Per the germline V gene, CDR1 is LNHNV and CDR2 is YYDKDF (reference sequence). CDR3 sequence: CATSRAGIPFYGYTF. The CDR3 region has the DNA TGTGCCACCAGCAGGGCAGGCATTCCATTCTATGGCTACACCTTC.

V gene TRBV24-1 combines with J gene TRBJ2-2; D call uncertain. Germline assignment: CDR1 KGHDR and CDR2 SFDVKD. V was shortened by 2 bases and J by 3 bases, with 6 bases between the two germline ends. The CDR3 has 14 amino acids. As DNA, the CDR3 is TGTGCCACCAGTGATTACCACGACACCGGGGAGCTGTTTTTT. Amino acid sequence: CATSDYHDTGELFF.

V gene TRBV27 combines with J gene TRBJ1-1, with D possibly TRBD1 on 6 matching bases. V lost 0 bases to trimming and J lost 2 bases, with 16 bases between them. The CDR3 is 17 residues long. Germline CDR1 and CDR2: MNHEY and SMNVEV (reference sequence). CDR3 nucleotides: TGTGCCAGCAGTTTATCAGGGGGAAGGGGAGTAAACACTGAAGCTTTCTTT. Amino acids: CASSLSGGRGVNTEAFF.

The CDR3 DNA follows: TGTGCCAGCAGTTGGGGATCTGAAGCTTTCTTT. It encodes CASSWGSEAFF. The chain recombines TRBV12-3 or TRBV12-4 with TRBJ1-1; no definite D call. The CDR3 sequence is 11 residues long. V was cut by 4 bases and J by 6 bases, with 6 bases left in between.

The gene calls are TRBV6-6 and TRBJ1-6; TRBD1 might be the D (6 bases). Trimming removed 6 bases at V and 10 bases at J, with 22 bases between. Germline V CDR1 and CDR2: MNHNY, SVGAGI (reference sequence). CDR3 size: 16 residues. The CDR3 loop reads CASRPTRGAWLSPLHF. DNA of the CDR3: TGTGCCAGCAGACCCACCCGGGGGGCTTGGTTATCACCCCTCCACTTT.

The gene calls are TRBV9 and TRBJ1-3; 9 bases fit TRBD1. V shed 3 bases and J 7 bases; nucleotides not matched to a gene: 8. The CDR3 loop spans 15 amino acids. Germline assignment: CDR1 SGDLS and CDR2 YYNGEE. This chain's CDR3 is CASSDRTGEGNTIYF. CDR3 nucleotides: TGTGCCAGCAGCGATCGGACAGGGGAAGGGAACACCATATATTTT.

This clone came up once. Here the CDR3 reads CASTQGNEQYF. In DNA form, the CDR3 reads TGTGCCAGCACCCAGGGTAACGAGCAGTACTTC. The chain is built from TRBV6-5 and TRBJ2-7; D may be TRBD1 (5 bases). Germline V gene lookup returns CDR1 MNHEY and CDR2 SVGAGI. The germline V and J ends were trimmed by 7 bases and 5 bases, with 9 bases remaining between them. The CDR3 is 11 residues long.

In nucleotides, the CDR3 is TGTGCCAGCAGTCAGAACACCGGGGAGCTGTTTTTT. Its protein product is CASSQNTGELFF. This chain uses TRBV3-1 (or the pseudogene TRBV3-2) with TRBJ2-2; no clear D gene. V dropped 6 bases and J dropped 1 base, with 3 bases sitting between them. The CDR3 is made up of 12 amino acids. Germline-derived CDR1 and CDR2 are LGHDT and YNNKEL (reference sequence).

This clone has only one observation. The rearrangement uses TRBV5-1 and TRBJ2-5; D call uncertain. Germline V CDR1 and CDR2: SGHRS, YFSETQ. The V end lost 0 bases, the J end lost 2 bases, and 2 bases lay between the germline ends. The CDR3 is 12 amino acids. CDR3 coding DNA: TGCGCCAGCAGCTTGGAACAAGAGACCCAGTACTTC. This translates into CASSLEQETQYF.

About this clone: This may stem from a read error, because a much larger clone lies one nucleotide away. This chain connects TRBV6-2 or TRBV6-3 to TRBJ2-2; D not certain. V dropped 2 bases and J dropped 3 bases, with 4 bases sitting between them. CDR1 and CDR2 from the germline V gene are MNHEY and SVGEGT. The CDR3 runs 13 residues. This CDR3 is CASSYRDTGELFF. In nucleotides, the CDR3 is TGTGCCAGCAGTTACAGGGACACCGGGGAGCTGTTTTTT.

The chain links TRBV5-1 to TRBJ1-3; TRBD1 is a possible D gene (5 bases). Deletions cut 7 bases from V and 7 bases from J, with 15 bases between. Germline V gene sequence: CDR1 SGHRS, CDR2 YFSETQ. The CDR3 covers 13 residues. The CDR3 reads CASRGGDRNTIYF. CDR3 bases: TGCGCCAGCCGTGGGGGAGATAGGAACACCATATATTTT. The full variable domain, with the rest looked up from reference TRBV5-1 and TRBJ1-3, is KAGVTQTPRYLIKTRGQQVTLSCSPISGHRSVSWYQQTPGQGLQFLFEYFSETQRNKGNFPGRFSGRQFSNSRSEMNVSTLELGDSALYLCASRGGDRNTIYFGEGSWLTVV.

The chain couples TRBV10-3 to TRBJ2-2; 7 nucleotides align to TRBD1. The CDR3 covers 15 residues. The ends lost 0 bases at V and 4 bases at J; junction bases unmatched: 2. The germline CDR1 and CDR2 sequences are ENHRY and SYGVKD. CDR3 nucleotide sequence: TGTGCCATCAGTGAGTCGACAGGGTCCACCGGGGAGCTGTTTTTT. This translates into CAISESTGSTGELFF.